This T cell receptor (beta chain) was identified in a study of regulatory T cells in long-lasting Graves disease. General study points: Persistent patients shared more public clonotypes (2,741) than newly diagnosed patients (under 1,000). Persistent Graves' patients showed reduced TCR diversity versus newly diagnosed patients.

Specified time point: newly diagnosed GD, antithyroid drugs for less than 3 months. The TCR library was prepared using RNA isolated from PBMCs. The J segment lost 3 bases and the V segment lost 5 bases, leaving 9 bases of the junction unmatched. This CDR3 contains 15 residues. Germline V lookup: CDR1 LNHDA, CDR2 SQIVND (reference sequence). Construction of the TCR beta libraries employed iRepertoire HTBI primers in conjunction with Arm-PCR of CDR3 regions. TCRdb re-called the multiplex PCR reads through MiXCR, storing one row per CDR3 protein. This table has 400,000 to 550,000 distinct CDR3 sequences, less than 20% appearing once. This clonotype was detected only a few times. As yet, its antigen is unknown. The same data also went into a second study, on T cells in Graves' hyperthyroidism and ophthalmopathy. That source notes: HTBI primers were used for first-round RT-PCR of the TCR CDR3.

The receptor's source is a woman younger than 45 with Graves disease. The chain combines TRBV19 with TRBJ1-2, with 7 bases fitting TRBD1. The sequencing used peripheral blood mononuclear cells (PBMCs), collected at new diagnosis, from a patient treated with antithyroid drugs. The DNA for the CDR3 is TGTGCCAGTAGTCATACCACAGGGGTTCACTATGGCTACACCTTC. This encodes CASSHTTGVHYGYTF.